The entry that follows covers one T cell receptor (beta chain) sequence. Its antigen is currently unknown. The V end was cut by 5 bases, the J end by 1 base, with 12 bases between. CDR3 length equals 15 residues. Germline CDR1 reads LNHNV; CDR2 reads YYDKDF (reference sequence). The data belong to a study of T-cell memory formation after mild COVID-19. Turning to the study itself: Clusters of TCRs were largely donor specific.

Libraries for TCRalpha and TCRbeta carried sample barcodes and unique molecular identifiers via 5'RACE. TCRdb passed the 5' RACE reads through MiXCR, listing each CDR3 protein once. In the table there are 250,000 to 350,000 distinct CDR3 sequences, more than 15% of which are singletons. Study-wide results and limits: The authors left the SARS-CoV-2 specificity of second-wave clones peaking on day 37 unconfirmed.

The sequence was collected from a man in his late teens or twenties who had mild COVID-19 (a few samples of this study predate the infection). Cell type and time point are not known. Sequenced sample: PBMCs or a T cell subset sorted from them (not recorded which). V and J are TRBV15 and TRBJ1-3, with a weak D call TRBD1 (6 bases). The chain's CDR3 is CATSSSGQSGNTIYF. As DNA, the CDR3 is TGTGCCACCAGCTCAAGCGGACAGTCTGGAAACACCATATATTTT.